The 29 T cell receptor beta chains given below trace back to one sample, sequenced in a study of shared clonotypes between healthy human individuals. Libraries were prepared by immunoSEQ multiplex PCR; TCRdb keeps only in-frame clonotypes and omits some of them. The table has more than 2 million clones, 85% to 95% seen once; the top ten hold roughly 0.13%. Sequencing was performed on naive CD4+ T cells sorted from blood. This sample's subset: CD45RA+ positively selected. These receptors were collected from a man aged 18 to 35 in good health.

J is TRBJ1-5 and V is TRBV18, with D hard to call. V was cut by 2 bases and J by 4 bases, with 9 bases left in between. This CDR3 region has 14 residues. Germline CDR1 KGHSH, CDR2 LQKENI. In DNA, the CDR3 is TGTGCCAGCTCACCATCTAACGCGAATCAGCCCCAGCATTTT. Translation: CASSPSNANQPQHF.

The chain combines TRBV5-5 with TRBJ1-6; 7 bases are shared with TRBD1. The CDR3 contains 14 residues. V shed 0 bases, J shed 9 bases, and the junction held 3 bases outside the gene matches. Germline values: CDR1 SGHKS, CDR2 YYEKEE (reference sequence). The CDR3 sequence: CASSLEDRPSPLHF. The DNA of the CDR3 is TGTGCCAGCAGCTTGGAGGACAGGCCTTCACCCCTCCACTTT.

This chain links TRBV5-1 with TRBJ2-2; D not resolved. The V and J ends lost 2 bases and 0 bases respectively, with 8 bases between them. Germline CDR1 reads SGHRS; CDR2 reads YFSETQ. This CDR3 is built from 15 residues. Here the CDR3 reads CASSFNLANTGELFF. CDR3 bases: TGCGCCAGCAGCTTCAACTTGGCGAACACCGGGGAGCTGTTTTTT.

The gene calls are TRBV11-1 and TRBJ2-2; the D is unclear. Germline lookup yields CDR1 SGHAT and CDR2 FQDESV (reference sequence). CDR3 length equals 14 residues. V lost 1 base and J lost 5, with 8 bases in between. The CDR3 DNA reads as TGTGCCAGCAGCTTAGTCAATCCGACCGGGGAGCTGTTTTTT. This encodes CASSLVNPTGELFF.

This clone is a singleton in its sample. The V call is TRBV19, the J call TRBJ1-1; D is undetermined. The V end was cut by 4 bases, the J end by 4 bases, with 10 bases between. This CDR3 region has 13 residues. Germline V gives CDR1 LNHDA, CDR2 SQIVND (reference sequence). The CDR3 is CASSRVGITEAFF. In DNA form, the CDR3 reads TGTGCCAGTAGTAGGGTGGGAATCACTGAAGCTTTCTTT.

Comments on this clone: The junction and the germline gene differ at one end; a read error may be behind it. This chain links TRBV30 with TRBJ1-1, with D possibly being TRBD1 (6 bases). The CDR3 contains 11 residues. Looked up from germline, CDR1 is GTSNPN and CDR2 is SVGIG (reference sequence). Here the CDR3 reads CAWRRDTEAFF. As DNA, the CDR3 is TGTGCCTGGAGGAGGGACACCGAAGCTTTCTTT. Full variable domain (missing parts from reference TRBV30 and TRBJ1-1): SQTIHQWPATLVQPVGSPLSLECTVEGTSNPNLYWYRQAAGRGLQLLFYSVGIGQISSEVPQNLSASRPQDRQFILSSKKLLLSDSGFYLCAWRRDTEAFFGQGTRLTVV.

This rearrangement joins TRBV30 to TRBJ2-3; the D is unclear. The CDR3 covers 15 residues. Trimming pared 2 bases from V and 5 bases from J, leaving 17 bases between. The germline V gene encodes CDR1 GTSNPN and CDR2 SVGIG (reference sequence). In nucleotides, the CDR3 is TGTGCCTGGAGTCCGCAGTTGGGGAAGGGAGATACGCAGTATTTT. This encodes CAWSPQLGKGDTQYF.

The rearrangement links TRBV7-9 to TRBJ1-2, with 9 nucleotides matching TRBD1. This CDR3 is built from 17 residues. CDR1 is SEHNR, CDR2 FQNEAQ, per germline (reference sequence). J was trimmed by 5 bases and V by 1 base; bases with no gene match: 11. For the CDR3, the DNA is TGTGCCAGCAGCTTAGGACTGGTAACAGGGGGCGCGTATGGCTACACCTTC. Encoded protein: CASSLGLVTGGAYGYTF.

V is TRBV2 and J is TRBJ2-7; either TRBD1 or TRBD2 may supply D (5 bases each). Germline V gives CDR1 SNHLY, CDR2 FYNNEI. The CDR3 spans 15 residues. V was shortened by 3 bases and J by 6 bases, with 18 bases between the two germline ends. The DNA of the CDR3 is TGTGCCAGCAGTGATGTCCTCGGGGCGCTTGGCGAGCAGTACTTC. Protein: CASSDVLGALGEQYF.

The rearrangement links TRBV5-1 to TRBJ1-2; 7 nucleotides line up with TRBD1. Trimming took 3 bases from V and 4 from J; bases not matched to a gene: 6. CDR3 length: 14 residues. CDR1 is SGHRS, CDR2 YFSETQ, per germline. The CDR3 DNA follows: TGCGCCAGCAGCTCGTTGACAGGGACCTATGGCTACACCTTC. This gives the protein CASSSLTGTYGYTF. The variable domain in full, with the rest retrieved from reference TRBV5-1 and TRBJ1-2, is KAGVTQTPRYLIKTRGQQVTLSCSPISGHRSVSWYQQTPGQGLQFLFEYFSETQRNKGNFPGRFSGRQFSNSRSEMNVSTLELGDSALYLCASSSLTGTYGYTFGSGTRLTVV.

The V and J genes are TRBV5-4 and TRBJ2-3; 7 bases are a match to TRBD2. The CDR3 is made up of 14 amino acids. Germline CDR1 and CDR2: SGHNT and YYREEE (reference sequence). The V gene end was trimmed by 4 bases and the J gene end by 5 bases; junction bases not matched to a gene: 7. The CDR3 DNA reads as TGTGCCAGCAGCCTGGGAGGGCTGAGAGATACGCAGTATTTT. Translation gives CASSLGGLRDTQYF. Based on the CDR3 plus reference TRBV5-4 and TRBJ2-3, the full variable domain is ETGVTQSPTHLIKTRGQQVTLRCSSQSGHNTVSWYQQALGQGPQFIFQYYREEENGRGNFPPRFSGLQFPNYSSELNVNALELDDSALYLCASSLGGLRDTQYFGPGTRLTVL.

This clone occurred once. Other DNA sequences within the sample encode an identical CDR3. The chain is built from TRBV10-3 and TRBJ2-7; the match to TRBD2 covers 7 bases. The CDR3 extends over 14 amino acids. Germline CDR1 reads ENHRY; CDR2 reads SYGVKD. After removal of 0 bases from V and 4 bases from J, the junction contained 3 bases not matched to a gene. The CDR3 reads CAISESGGGYEQYF. DNA of the CDR3: TGTGCCATCAGTGAGTCCGGGGGAGGGTACGAGCAGTACTTC.

The chain carries TRBV7-9 and TRBJ2-1; TRBD2 might be the D (6 bases). Between the trimmed V and J ends, which lost 4 bases and 9 bases, there was a span of 13 bases. The CDR3 consists of 13 residues. Germline CDR1 SEHNR, CDR2 FQNEAQ (reference sequence). CDR3 in DNA: TGTGCCAGCAGCTCTCTAGCGTTAGTTGAGCAGTTCTTC. This sequence encodes CASSSLALVEQFF. Together with reference TRBV7-9 and TRBJ2-1, the CDR3 gives the full variable domain: DTGVSQNPRHKITKRGQNVTFRCDPISEHNRLYWYRQTLGQGPEFLTYFQNEAQLEKSRLLSDRFSAERPKGSFSTLEIQRTEQGDSAMYLCASSSLALVEQFFGPGTRLTVL.

This sequence joins TRBV10-3 and TRBJ1-2; D remains ambiguous. Trimming stripped 1 base from V and 3 bases from J, with 3 bases between. Per germline, CDR1 ENHRY and CDR2 SYGVKD. The CDR3 totals 12 residues. CDR3 sequence (DNA): TGTGCCATCAGTGAGTTTGACTATGGCTACACCTTC. Translation gives CAISEFDYGYTF.

The chain joins TRBV18 to TRBJ1-1; perhaps TRBD1 as D (6 bases). V lost 1 base, J lost 4 bases, and 10 bases lay in between. Germline V gives CDR1 KGHSH, CDR2 LQKENI. The length of the CDR3 is 14 residues. CDR3 sequence: CASSPLQGRTEAFF. For the CDR3, the DNA is TGTGCCAGCTCACCACTACAGGGTCGCACTGAAGCTTTCTTT.

This chain links TRBV2 with TRBJ2-6; a weak D match, TRBD1 (5 bases). CDR1 is SNHLY, CDR2 FYNNEI, per germline. The CDR3 extends over 15 amino acids. V lost 7 bases and J 0 bases, leaving 10 bases between the germline ends. Here the CDR3 reads CASNSGYSGANVLTF. In nucleotides, the CDR3 is TGTGCCAGCAACTCAGGGTACTCTGGGGCCAACGTCCTGACTTTC.

To note about this clone: Other DNA sequences of this sample code for an identical CDR3. This sequence joins TRBV6-5 and TRBJ1-5; D not resolved. The CDR3 consists of 13 residues. V shed 4 bases and J shed 3 bases, with 7 bases lying between them. Germline loops: CDR1 MNHEY, CDR2 SVGAGI. The CDR3 protein is CASSSGLNQPQHF. The CDR3 nucleotides are TGTGCCAGCAGTTCGGGTCTCAATCAGCCCCAGCATTTT.

The V gene is TRBV18, the J gene TRBJ2-1; the D is unclear. The V and J ends lost 5 bases and 5 bases respectively, with 7 bases between them. Germline V gene lookup returns CDR1 KGHSH and CDR2 LQKENI. The CDR3 covers 12 residues. The CDR3, as DNA: TGTGCCAGCTCAGGAGTTAACAATGAGCAGTTCTTC. Its translation: CASSGVNNEQFF.

The chain carries TRBV5-1 and TRBJ2-7; 12 bases match TRBD2. The CDR3 has 14 amino acids. With 6 bases clipped from V and 5 bases from J, the junction kept 6 bases outside the gene matches. Looked up from germline, CDR1 is SGHRS and CDR2 is YFSETQ. CDR3 sequence reads: CASTQTSGSDEQYF. In nucleotides, the CDR3 is TGCGCCAGCACCCAGACTAGCGGGAGCGACGAGCAGTACTTC.

The rearrangement uses TRBV2 and TRBJ2-1, with 8 bases aligning to TRBD2. CDR1 is SNHLY, CDR2 FYNNEI, per germline. The V and J ends lost 6 bases and 4 bases, in that order; junction bases with no gene match: 14. The CDR3 contains 17 residues. The CDR3 DNA is TGTGCCAGCAGATATAGAGTAGGGACTAGTATGTACAATGAGCAGTTCTTC. Amino acid sequence: CASRYRVGTSMYNEQFF. Full variable domain (missing parts from reference TRBV2 and TRBJ2-1): EPEVTQTPSHQVTQMGQEVILRCVPISNHLYFYWYRQILGQKVEFLVSFYNNEISEKSEIFDDQFSVERPDGSNFTLKIRSTKLEDSAMYFCASRYRVGTSMYNEQFFGPGTRLTVL.

This clone appeared once. The rearrangement links TRBV4-1 to TRBJ2-3; the match to TRBD2 covers 11 bases. The CDR3 consists of 14 residues. With 7 bases clipped from V and 2 bases from J, the junction kept 2 bases outside the gene matches. Germline V gene sequence: CDR1 MGHRA, CDR2 YSYEKL. The CDR3: CASTTSGDTDTQYF. The CDR3 region has the DNA TGCGCCAGCACGACTAGCGGGGACACAGATACGCAGTATTTT.

V gene TRBV11-3 combines with J gene TRBJ2-5; no definite D call. Germline-derived CDR1 and CDR2 are SGHNT and YENEEA. V lost 5 bases, J lost 4 bases, and 20 bases lay in between. The CDR3 is made up of 16 amino acids. CDR3 sequence: CASSIGPVLPGETQYF. CDR3 DNA: TGTGCCAGCAGCATAGGGCCGGTGCTCCCAGGAGAGACCCAGTACTTC.

The rearrangement uses TRBV7-2 and TRBJ1-2, with 7 nucleotides matching TRBD1. J was trimmed by 5 bases and V by 5 bases; bases with no gene match: 5. There are 13 residues in the CDR3. Germline V CDR1 and CDR2: SGHTA, FQGNSA. In nucleotides, the CDR3 is TGTGCCAGCAGCCTGATGACAGGGTATGGCTACACCTTC. Its translation is CASSLMTGYGYTF.

The chain combines TRBV28 with TRBJ1-5; 8 bases align to TRBD1. CDR3 size: 16 residues. Germline assignment: CDR1 MDHEN and CDR2 SYDVKM. The trim removed 2 bases at V and 7 bases at J, leaving 10 bases unmatched. The CDR3 DNA follows: TGTGCCAGCAGTTTAAGGGCAGGGGGCGCTTGGCAGCCCCAGCATTTT. Translation: CASSLRAGGAWQPQHF.

The rearrangement links TRBV7-2 to TRBJ1-1; a weak D match, TRBD1 (6 bases). CDR3 length: 16 amino acids. Germline-derived CDR1 and CDR2 are SGHTA and FQGNSA. Trimming took 7 bases from V and 3 from J, leaving 21 bases between them. Here the CDR3 DNA reads TGTGCCAGCACCGAGGCGACAGGCAGGGTCGACACTGAAGCTTTCTTT. Amino acids: CASTEATGRVDTEAFF.

The chain is built from TRBV19 and TRBJ2-7; the D gene is possibly TRBD2 (6 bases). Trimming pared 4 bases from V and 0 bases from J, leaving 13 bases between. Looked up from germline, CDR1 is LNHDA and CDR2 is SQIVND (reference sequence). The CDR3 has 15 residues. The CDR3: CASSKGGDFSYEQYF. CDR3 DNA sequence: TGTGCCAGTAGTAAAGGCGGGGACTTCTCCTACGAGCAGTACTTC. The full variable domain, with the rest looked up from reference TRBV19 and TRBJ2-7, is DGGITQSPKYLFRKEGQNVTLSCEQNLNHDAMYWYRQDPGQGLRLIYYSQIVNDFQKGDIAEGYSVSREKKESFPLTVTSAQKNPTAFYLCASSKGGDFSYEQYFGPGTRLTVT.

The chain has TRBV28 and TRBJ2-5; D may correspond to TRBD1 or TRBD2 (6 bases each). The V and J ends lost 2 bases and 3 bases respectively, with 13 bases between them. The CDR3 has 15 residues. From germline, CDR1 is MDHEN and CDR2 SYDVKM. The CDR3 nucleotides read TGTGCCAGCAGTTTAGGGGGGCCGGTTGAAGAGACCCAGTACTTC. Encoded protein: CASSLGGPVEETQYF.

This clone was observed once. Other DNA variants within this sample encode the same CDR3. J is TRBJ2-7 and V is TRBV6-1; D is perhaps TRBD1 (6 bases). Between the trimmed V and J ends, which lost 0 bases and 1 base, there was a span of 10 bases. Germline V gene lookup returns CDR1 MNHNS and CDR2 SASEGT. CDR3 size: 15 residues. Here the CDR3 DNA reads TGTGCCAGCAGTGAAGCGCTTGGGACATCCTACGAGCAGTACTTC. Residues: CASSEALGTSYEQYF.

V usage is TRBV9 and J usage is TRBJ1-2, with unresolved D. Germline V lookup: CDR1 SGDLS, CDR2 YYNGEE. The CDR3 has 13 amino acids. The V gene lost 4 bases and the J gene lost 6 bases, with 13 bases spanning the gap. In nucleotides, the CDR3 is TGTGCCAGCAGCCCCGATAGGGTGAATGGCTACACCTTC. Its translation: CASSPDRVNGYTF.